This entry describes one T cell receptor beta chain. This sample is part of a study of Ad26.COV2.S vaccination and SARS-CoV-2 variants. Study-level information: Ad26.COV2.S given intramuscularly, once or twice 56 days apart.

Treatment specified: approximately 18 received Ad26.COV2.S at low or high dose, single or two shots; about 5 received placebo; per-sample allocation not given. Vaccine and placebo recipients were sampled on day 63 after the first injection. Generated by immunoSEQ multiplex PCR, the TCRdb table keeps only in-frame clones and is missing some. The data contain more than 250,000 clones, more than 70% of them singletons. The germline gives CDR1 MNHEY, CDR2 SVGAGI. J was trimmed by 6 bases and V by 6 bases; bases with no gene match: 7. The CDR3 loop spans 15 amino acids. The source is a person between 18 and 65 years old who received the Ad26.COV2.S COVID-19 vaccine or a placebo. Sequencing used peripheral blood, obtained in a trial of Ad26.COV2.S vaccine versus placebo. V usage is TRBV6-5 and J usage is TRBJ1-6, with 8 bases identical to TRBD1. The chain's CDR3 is CASRAGQGANSPLHF. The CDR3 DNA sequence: TGTGCCAGCAGAGCAGGACAGGGTGCTAATTCACCCCTCCACTTT.